The clone carrying this T cell receptor (beta chain) has a single count. The data were produced by immunoSEQ multiplex PCR, yet TCRdb's version contains in-frame clones alone and is incomplete. The repertoire has under 450,000 clones, just under 95% of them found once; the top ten carry approximately 0.02%. This sample was included in a study of shared T cell receptors in the human thymus. Germline CDR1 is KGHSH and CDR2 is LQKENI. The CDR3 spans 13 residues. V shed 4 bases and J shed 5 bases, with 10 bases lying between them. The sequence was collected from a human donor. What was sequenced was thymocytes. This chain joins TRBV18 and TRBJ2-3, with D possibly TRBD1 on 6 matching bases. This CDR3 is CASSQQGRDTQYF. CDR3 nucleotides: TGTGCCAGCTCACAACAGGGTCGAGATACGCAGTATTTT.